This T cell receptor (beta chain) emerged from a study of quantifying T cell responses using KT2 cells. Looking at the study overall: TCR alpha and beta constant-region primers primed reverse transcription of RNA.

The sample is PBMC spiked with counted cells of clone KT2. An oligo carrying a UMI was ligated to the cDNA 3' end. An equimolar mix of RC1.1 and RC1.2 primed the beta chain across TRBC1 and TRBC2. TCRdb independently ran MiXCR on the UMI-ligation and nested PCR reads; one entry per CDR3 protein. This sample carries fewer than 60,000 distinct CDR3 sequences, approximately 10% of them seen once, and the ten largest clones take about 10%. Germline CDR1 is SNHLY and CDR2 is FYNNEI. Trimming left V 3 bases short and J 3 bases short, with 9 bases between. The CDR3 totals 14 residues. This clonotype was seen more than once but under ten times.

This TCR was sampled from a human donor. The sample was PBMCs spiked with cells of the T cell clone KT2. This chain links TRBV2 with TRBJ1-5; no definite D call. The CDR3 region is CASSDLGDNQPQHF. In nucleotides, the CDR3 is TGTGCCAGCAGTGATCTTGGAGACAATCAGCCCCAGCATTTT.